The sequence of this T cell receptor beta chain was determined in a study of regulatory T cells in long-lasting Graves disease. This CDR3 region has 13 residues. V lost 5 bases, J lost 9 bases, and 17 bases lay in between. Germline CDR1 LNHDA, CDR2 SQIVND (reference sequence). TCR beta libraries were built with iRepertoire HTBI primers and Arm-PCR of CDR3 regions. As originally analysed: Overall, samples carried approximately 56 TRBV and about 14 TRBJ segments. TCRdb fed the multiplex PCR reads into MiXCR, producing one record per CDR3 protein. TCRdb, rather than the study authors, made the V and J calls. The data hold about 430,000 distinct CDR3 sequences, with 14% to 15% observed a single time. Time point indicated: newly diagnosed GD, antithyroid drugs for less than 3 months. TCR sequences were obtained from RNA taken from PBMCs. Broader study findings: TRBV28, TRBJ1-2 and TRBJ2-5 were segments that persistent disease favored.

To note about this clonotype: As yet, its antigen is unknown.

A further study also used this sample, focusing on T cells in Graves' hyperthyroidism and ophthalmopathy.

Here the sequenced sample was peripheral blood mononuclear cells (PBMCs), taken at new diagnosis, from a patient treated with antithyroid drugs. The chain carries TRBV19 and TRBJ2-7; a possible D gene is TRBD2 (5 bases). This sequence was found in a woman aged 35 to 49 with Graves disease. DNA for the CDR3: TGTGCCAGTAGTGCCGCGACTACTCTGGGGCAGTACTTC. Translating gives CASSAATTLGQYF.